This T cell receptor (beta chain) is from a study of blood T cells in healthy people across ages. About the study: Template switching captured about one barcoded beta molecule per two T cells.

Every donor gave approximately 10 milliliters of peripheral blood. Study results and caveats: It was the long-lived donors that had more naive CD4+ cells and higher diversity than aged donors.

This CDR3 comprises 17 residues. As regards this clonotype: Its matching antigen is unknown.

A second PCR of roughly 6 to 12 cycles used a sample-barcoded 5' primer and a J-beta primer mix. TCRdb re-called the 5' RACE reads through MiXCR, storing one row per CDR3 protein. This sample carries roughly 720,000 distinct CDR3 sequences, approximately 53% of them seen once, and the ten largest clones take about 38%. The V call is TRBV21-1, the J call TRBJ2-2; the table's TRBD1 call for D was not verified on the DNA. TRBV21-1 is deemed a pseudogene. The receptor comes from an elderly man in good health. Sequences were obtained from blood. The CDR3 loop is CASSKAGAGKFTGELFF. The CDR3 nucleotides read TGTGCCAGCAGCAAAGCTGGGGCAGGGAAGTTCACCGGGGAGCTGTTTTTT.